This entry features one TCR beta chain sequence. TCRdb's copy holds only in-frame clones and misses some; the assay was immunoSEQ multiplex PCR. Seen here are about 200,000 clones, roughly 89% observed once, and the top ten hold approximately 4.3%. This record comes from a study of blood T cell repertoires in COVID-19. Study background: In each case, the material was cDNA or gDNA derived from T cells, B-cell-depleted T cells, or PBMCs.

Between the trimmed V and J ends, which lost 6 bases and 13 bases, there was a span of 16 bases. The CDR3 is 12 residues long. This TCR came from a woman aged 25-40 years with acute COVID-19. The specimen sequenced was PBMCs or T cells enriched from blood (not recorded which). This chain uses TRBV12-3 or TRBV12-4 with TRBJ2-1; D unclear. The CDR3 protein is CASSKPRLVQFF. DNA for the CDR3: TGTGCCAGCAGCAAACCCCGACTGGTACAGTTCTTC.